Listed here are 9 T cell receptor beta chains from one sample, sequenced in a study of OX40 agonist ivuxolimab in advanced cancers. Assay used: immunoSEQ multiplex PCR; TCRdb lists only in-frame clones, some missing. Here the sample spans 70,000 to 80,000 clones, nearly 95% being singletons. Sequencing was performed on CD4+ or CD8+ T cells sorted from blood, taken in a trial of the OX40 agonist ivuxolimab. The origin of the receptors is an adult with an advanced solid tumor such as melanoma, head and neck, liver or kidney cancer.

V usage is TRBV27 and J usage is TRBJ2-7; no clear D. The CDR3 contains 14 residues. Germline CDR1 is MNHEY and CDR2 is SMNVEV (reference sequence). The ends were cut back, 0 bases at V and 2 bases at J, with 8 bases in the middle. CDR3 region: CASSLSRSPYEQYF. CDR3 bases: TGTGCCAGCAGTTTATCCCGGAGTCCCTACGAGCAGTACTTC.

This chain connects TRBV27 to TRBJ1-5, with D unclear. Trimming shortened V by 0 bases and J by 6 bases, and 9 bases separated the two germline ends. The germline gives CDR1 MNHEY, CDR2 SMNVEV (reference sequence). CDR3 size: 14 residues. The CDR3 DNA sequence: TGTGCCAGCAGTTTATCGGGGTACGGTCAGCCCCAGCATTTT. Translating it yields CASSLSGYGQPQHF.

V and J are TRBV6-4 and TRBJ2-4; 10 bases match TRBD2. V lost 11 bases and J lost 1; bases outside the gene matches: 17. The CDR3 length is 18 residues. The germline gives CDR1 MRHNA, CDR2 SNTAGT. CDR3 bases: TGTGCCGCGTCCTGGGACGTAGCTAGCGGGAGCGCCAAAAACATTCAGTACTTC. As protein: CAASWDVASGSAKNIQYF.

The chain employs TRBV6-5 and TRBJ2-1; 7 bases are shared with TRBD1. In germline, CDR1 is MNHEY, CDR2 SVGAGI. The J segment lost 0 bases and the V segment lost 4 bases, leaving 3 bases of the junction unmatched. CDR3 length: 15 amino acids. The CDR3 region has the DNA TGTGCCAGCAGTTTGGGACAGCCCTCCTACAATGAGCAGTTCTTC. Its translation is CASSLGQPSYNEQFF.

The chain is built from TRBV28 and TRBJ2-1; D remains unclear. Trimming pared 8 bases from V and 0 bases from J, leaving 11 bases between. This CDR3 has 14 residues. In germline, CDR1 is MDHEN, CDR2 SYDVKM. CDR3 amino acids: CASLGISSYNEQFF. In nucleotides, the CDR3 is TGTGCCAGCCTAGGGATAAGCTCCTACAATGAGCAGTTCTTC.

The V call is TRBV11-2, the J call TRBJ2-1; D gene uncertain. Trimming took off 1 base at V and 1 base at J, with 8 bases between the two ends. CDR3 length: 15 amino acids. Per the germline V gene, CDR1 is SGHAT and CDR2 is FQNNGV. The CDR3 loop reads CASSLARESYNEQFF. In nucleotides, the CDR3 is TGTGCCAGCAGCTTAGCTAGGGAATCCTACAATGAGCAGTTCTTC.

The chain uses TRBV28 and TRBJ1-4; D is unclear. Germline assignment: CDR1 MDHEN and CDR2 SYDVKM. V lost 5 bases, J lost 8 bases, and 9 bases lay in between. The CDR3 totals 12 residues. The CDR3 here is CASSPMYEKLFF. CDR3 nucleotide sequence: TGTGCCAGCAGTCCAATGTACGAAAAACTGTTTTTT. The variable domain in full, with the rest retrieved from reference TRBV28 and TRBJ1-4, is DVKVTQSSRYLVKRTGEKVFLECVQDMDHENMFWYRQDPGLGLRLIYFSYDVKMKEKGDIPEGYSVSREKKERFSLILESASTNQTSMYLCASSPMYEKLFFGSGTQLSVL.

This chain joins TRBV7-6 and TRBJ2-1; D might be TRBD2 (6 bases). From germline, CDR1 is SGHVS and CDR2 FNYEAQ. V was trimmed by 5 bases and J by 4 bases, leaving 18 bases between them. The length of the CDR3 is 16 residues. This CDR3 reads CASSPKGSGAYNEQFF. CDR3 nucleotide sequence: TGTGCCAGCAGCCCAAAGGGTAGCGGAGCTTACAATGAGCAGTTCTTC.

CDR3 protein: CASSLGPKETQYF. CDR3 nucleotide sequence: TGTGCCAGCAGCTTAGGCCCTAAGGAGACCCAGTACTTC. The genes are TRBV13 and TRBJ2-5; no reliable D call. Looked up from germline, CDR1 is PRHDT and CDR2 is FYEKMQ (reference sequence). This CDR3 has 13 residues. V lost 0 bases to trimming and J lost 5 bases, with 7 bases between them.